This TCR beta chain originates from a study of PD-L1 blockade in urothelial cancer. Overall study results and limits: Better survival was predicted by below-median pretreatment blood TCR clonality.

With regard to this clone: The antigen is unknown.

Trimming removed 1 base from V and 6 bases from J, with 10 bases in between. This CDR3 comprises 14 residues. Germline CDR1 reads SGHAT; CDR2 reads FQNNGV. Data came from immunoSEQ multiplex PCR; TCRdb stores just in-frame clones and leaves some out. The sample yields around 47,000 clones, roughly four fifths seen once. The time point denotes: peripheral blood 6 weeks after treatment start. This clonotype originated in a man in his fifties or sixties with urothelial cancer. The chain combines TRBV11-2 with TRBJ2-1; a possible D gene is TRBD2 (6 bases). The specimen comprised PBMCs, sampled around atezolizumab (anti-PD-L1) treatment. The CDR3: CASSLGDSTNEQFF. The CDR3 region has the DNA TGTGCCAGCAGCTTAGGGGACTCCACCAATGAGCAGTTCTTC.